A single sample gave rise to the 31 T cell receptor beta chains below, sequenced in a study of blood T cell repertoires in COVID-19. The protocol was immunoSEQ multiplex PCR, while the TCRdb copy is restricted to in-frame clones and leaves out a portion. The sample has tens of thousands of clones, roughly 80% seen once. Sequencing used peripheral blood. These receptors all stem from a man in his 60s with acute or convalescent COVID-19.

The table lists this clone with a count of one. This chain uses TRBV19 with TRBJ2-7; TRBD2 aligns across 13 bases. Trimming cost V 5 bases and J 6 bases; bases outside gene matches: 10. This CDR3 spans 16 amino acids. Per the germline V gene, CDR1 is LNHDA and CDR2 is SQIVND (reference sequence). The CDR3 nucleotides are TGTGCCAGTAGTCTACGGACTAGCGGGGGTAGTAGCGAGCAGTACTTC. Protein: CASSLRTSGGSSEQYF.

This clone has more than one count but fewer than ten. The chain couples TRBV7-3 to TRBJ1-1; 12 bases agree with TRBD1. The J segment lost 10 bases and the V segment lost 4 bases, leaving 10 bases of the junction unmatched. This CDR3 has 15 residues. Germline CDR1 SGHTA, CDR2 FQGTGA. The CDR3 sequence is CASSSTTGTGGVAFF. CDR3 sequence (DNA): TGTGCCAGCAGCTCTACCACCGGGACAGGGGGCGTAGCTTTCTTT.

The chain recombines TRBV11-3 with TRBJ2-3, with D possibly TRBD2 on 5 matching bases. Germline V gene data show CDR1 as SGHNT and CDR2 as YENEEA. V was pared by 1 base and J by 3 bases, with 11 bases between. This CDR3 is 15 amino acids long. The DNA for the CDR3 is TGTGCCAGCAGCTTAGGAGGGCAGAATACAGATACGCAGTATTTT. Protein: CASSLGGQNTDTQYF.

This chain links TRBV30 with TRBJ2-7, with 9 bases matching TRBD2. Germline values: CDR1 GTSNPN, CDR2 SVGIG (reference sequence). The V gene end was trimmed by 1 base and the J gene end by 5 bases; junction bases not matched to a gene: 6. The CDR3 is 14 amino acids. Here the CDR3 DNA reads TGTGCCTGGAGTGCGACTAGCGGTTTGAACGAGCAGTACTTC. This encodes CAWSATSGLNEQYF.

In DNA form, the CDR3 reads TGTGCCATCAGTGGTCAACAGGGGGCGTACACTGAAGCTTTCTTT. This gives the protein CAISGQQGAYTEAFF. The chain is built from TRBV10-3 and TRBJ1-1; 9 bases line up with TRBD1. CDR1 is ENHRY and CDR2 is SYGVKD in the germline V gene. CDR3 length equals 15 residues. V lost 4 bases and J lost 3; bases outside the gene matches: 6.

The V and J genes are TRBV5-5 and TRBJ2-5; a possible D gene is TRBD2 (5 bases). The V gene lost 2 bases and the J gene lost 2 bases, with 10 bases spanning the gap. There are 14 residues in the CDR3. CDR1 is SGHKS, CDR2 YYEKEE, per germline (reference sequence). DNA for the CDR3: TGTGCCAGCAGCTTTACTAGGAATCAAGAGACCCAGTACTTC. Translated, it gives CASSFTRNQETQYF.

The chain's CDR3 is CASSSTGTGDYTF. For the CDR3, the DNA is TGTGCCAGCAGCTCAACCGGGACAGGCGACTACACCTTC. This sequence joins TRBV5-4 and TRBJ1-2, with 8 bases aligning to TRBD1. CDR3 length: 13 residues. V dropped 3 bases and J dropped 10; count of bases not matched to a gene: 8. CDR1 and CDR2 from the germline V gene are SGHNT and YYREEE (reference sequence).

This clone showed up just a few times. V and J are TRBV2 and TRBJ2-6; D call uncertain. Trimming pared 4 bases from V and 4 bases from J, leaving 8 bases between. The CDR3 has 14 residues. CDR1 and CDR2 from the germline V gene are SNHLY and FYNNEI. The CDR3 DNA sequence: TGTGCCAGCAGTGGGGCATCCGGGGCCAACGTCCTGACTTTC. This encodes CASSGASGANVLTF.

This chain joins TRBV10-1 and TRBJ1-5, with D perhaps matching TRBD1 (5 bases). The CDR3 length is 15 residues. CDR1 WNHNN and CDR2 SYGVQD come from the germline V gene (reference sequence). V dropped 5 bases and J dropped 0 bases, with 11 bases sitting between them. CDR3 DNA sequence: TGCGCCAGCAGTAGGGGTGGAGTTAGCAATCAGCCCCAGCATTTT. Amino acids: CASSRGGVSNQPQHF.

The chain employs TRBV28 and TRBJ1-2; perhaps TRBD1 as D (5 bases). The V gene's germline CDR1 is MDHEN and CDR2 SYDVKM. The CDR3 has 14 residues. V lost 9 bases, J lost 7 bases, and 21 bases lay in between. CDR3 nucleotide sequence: TGTGCCAGTCTCGGGGGAGGCCGACTAGTTGGCTACACCTTC. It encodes CASLGGGRLVGYTF.

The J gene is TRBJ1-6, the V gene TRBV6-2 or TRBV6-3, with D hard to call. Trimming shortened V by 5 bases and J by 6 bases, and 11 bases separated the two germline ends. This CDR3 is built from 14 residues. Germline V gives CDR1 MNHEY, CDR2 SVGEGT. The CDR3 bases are TGTGCCAGCAGTAGAAGCCGCACTAATTCACCCCTCCACTTT. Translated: CASSRSRTNSPLHF.

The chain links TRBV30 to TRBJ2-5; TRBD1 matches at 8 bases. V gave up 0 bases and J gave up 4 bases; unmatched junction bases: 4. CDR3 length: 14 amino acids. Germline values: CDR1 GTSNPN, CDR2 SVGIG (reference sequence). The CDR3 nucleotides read TGTGCCTGGAGTGTTCAAACAGGGGGAGAGACCCAGTACTTC. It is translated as CAWSVQTGGETQYF.

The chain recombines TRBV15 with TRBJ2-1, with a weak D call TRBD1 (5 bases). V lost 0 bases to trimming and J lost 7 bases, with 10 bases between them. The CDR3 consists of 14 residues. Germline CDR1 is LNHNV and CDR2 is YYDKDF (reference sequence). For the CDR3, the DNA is TGTGCCACCAGCAGAGATCCGGCAGGGAATGAGCAGTTCTTC. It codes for CATSRDPAGNEQFF. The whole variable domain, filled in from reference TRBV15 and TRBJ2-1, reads DAMVIQNPRYQVTQFGKPVTLSCSQTLNHNVMYWYQQKSSQAPKLLFHYYDKDFNNEADTPDNFQSRRPNTSFCFLDIRSPGLGDTAMYLCATSRDPAGNEQFFGPGTRLTVL.

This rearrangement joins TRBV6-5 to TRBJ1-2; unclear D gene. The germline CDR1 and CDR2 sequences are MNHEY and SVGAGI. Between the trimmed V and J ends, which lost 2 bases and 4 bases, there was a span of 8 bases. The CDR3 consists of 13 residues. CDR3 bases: TGTGCCAGCAGTTACGGTCAGATCTATGGCTACACCTTC. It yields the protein CASSYGQIYGYTF.

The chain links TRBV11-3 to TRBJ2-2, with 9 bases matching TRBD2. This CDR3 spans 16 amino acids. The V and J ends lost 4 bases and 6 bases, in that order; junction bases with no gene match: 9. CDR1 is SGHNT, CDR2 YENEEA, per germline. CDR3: CASSSFSGGSAGELFF. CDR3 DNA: TGTGCCAGCAGCTCATTTAGCGGGGGAAGTGCCGGGGAGCTGTTTTTT.

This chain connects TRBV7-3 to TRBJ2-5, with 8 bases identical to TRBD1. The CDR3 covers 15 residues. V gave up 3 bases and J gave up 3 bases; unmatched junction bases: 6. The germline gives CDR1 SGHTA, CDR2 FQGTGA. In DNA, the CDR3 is TGTGCCAGCAGCTTCCGCAGGGGGCCGAAAGAGACCCAGTACTTC. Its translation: CASSFRRGPKETQYF. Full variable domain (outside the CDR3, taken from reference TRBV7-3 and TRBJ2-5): GAGVSQTPSNKVTEKGKYVELRCDPISGHTALYWYRQSLGQGPEFLIYFQGTGAADDSGLPNDRFFAVRPEGSVSTLKIQRTERGDSAVYLCASSFRRGPKETQYFGPGTRLLVL.

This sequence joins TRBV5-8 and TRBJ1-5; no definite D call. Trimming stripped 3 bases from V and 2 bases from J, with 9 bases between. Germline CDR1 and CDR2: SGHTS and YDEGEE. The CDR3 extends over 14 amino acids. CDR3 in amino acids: CASSSRRGNQPQHF. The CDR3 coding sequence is TGTGCCAGCAGCTCTCGACGGGGCAATCAGCCCCAGCATTTT.

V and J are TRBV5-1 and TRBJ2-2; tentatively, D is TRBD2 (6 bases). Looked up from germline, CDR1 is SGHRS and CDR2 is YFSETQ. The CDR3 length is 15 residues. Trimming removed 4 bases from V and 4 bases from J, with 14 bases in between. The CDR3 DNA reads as TGCGCCAGCAGCACCCGACTAGACGGCACCGGGGAGCTGTTTTTT. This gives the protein CASSTRLDGTGELFF.

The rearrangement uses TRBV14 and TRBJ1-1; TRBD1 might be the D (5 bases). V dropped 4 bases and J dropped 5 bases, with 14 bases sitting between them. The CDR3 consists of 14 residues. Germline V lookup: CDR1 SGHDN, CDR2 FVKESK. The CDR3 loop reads CASSRSGRRTEAFF. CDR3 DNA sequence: TGTGCCAGCAGCCGCTCAGGGAGGAGAACTGAAGCTTTCTTT.

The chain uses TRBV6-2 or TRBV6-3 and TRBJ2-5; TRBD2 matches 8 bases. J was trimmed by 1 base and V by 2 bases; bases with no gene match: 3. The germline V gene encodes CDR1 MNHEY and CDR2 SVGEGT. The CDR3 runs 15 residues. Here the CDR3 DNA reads TGTGCCAGCAGTTACCCAGCGGGGGCCCAAGAGACCCAGTACTTC. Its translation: CASSYPAGAQETQYF.

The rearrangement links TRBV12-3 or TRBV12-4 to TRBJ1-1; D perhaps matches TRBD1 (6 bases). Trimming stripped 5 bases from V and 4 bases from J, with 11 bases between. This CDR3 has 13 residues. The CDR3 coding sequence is TGTGCCAGCAGTCCTCAGGGGTTCACTGAAGCTTTCTTT. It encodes CASSPQGFTEAFF.

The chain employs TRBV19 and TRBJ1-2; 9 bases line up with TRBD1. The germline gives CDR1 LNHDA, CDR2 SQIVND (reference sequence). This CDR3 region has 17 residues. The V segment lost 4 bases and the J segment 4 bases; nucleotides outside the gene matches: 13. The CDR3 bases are TGTGCCAGTAGTACCCTCCTGGGACAGGGACACCTCTATGGCTACACCTTC. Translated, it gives CASSTLLGQGHLYGYTF.

The CDR3: CASSQVKGQGFQYF. DNA of the CDR3: TGTGCCAGCAGCCAAGTTAAGGGACAGGGCTTCCAGTACTTC. The J gene is TRBJ2-7, the V gene TRBV14, with 9 bases identical to TRBD1. The ends lost 1 base at V and 10 bases at J; junction bases unmatched: 8. Germline CDR1 and CDR2: SGHDN and FVKESK. This CDR3 region has 14 residues.

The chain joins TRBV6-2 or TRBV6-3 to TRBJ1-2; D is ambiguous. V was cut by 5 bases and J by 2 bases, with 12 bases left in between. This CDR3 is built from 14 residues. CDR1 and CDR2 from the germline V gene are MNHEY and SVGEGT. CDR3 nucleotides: TGTGCCAGCAGTCGTAACAAGTTGAACTATGGCTACACCTTC. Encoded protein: CASSRNKLNYGYTF.

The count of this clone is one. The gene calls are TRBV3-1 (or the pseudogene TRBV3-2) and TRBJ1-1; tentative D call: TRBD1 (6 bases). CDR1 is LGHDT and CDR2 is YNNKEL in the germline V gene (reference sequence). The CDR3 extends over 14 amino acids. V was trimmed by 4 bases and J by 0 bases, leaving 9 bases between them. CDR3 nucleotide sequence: TGTGCCAGCAGCCCGGGACACCTGAACACTGAAGCTTTCTTT. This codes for CASSPGHLNTEAFF.

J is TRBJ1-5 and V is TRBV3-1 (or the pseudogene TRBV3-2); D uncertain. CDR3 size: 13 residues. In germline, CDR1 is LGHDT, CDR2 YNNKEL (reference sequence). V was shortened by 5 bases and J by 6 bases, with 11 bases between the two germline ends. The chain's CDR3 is CASSLTISQPQHF. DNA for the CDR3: TGTGCCAGCAGCTTGACTATTAGTCAGCCCCAGCATTTT.

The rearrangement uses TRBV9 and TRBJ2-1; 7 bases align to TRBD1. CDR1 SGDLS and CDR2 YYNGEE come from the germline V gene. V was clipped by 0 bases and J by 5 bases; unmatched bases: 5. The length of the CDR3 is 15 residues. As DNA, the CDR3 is TGTGCCAGCAGCGTAGAGGGACAGAGACACAATGAGCAGTTCTTC. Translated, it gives CASSVEGQRHNEQFF.

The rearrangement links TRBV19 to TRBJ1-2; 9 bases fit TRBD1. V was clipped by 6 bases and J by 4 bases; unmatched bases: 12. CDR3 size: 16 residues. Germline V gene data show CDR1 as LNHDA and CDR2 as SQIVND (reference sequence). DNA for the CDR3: TGTGCCAGTAGGGAACAGGGGGCAGTGTTTGGCTATGGCTACACCTTC. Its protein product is CASREQGAVFGYGYTF. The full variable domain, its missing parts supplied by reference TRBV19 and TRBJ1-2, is DGGITQSPKYLFRKEGQNVTLSCEQNLNHDAMYWYRQDPGQGLRLIYYSQIVNDFQKGDIAEGYSVSREKKESFPLTVTSAQKNPTAFYLCASREQGAVFGYGYTFGSGTRLTVV.

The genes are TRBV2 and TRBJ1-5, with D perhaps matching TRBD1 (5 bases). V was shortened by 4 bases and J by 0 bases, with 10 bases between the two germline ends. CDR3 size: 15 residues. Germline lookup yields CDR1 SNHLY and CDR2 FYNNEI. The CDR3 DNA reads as TGTGCCAGCAGTGGTGGGGGGTATAGCAATCAGCCCCAGCATTTT. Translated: CASSGGGYSNQPQHF. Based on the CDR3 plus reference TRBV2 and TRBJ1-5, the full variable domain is EPEVTQTPSHQVTQMGQEVILRCVPISNHLYFYWYRQILGQKVEFLVSFYNNEISEKSEIFDDQFSVERPDGSNFTLKIRSTKLEDSAMYFCASSGGGYSNQPQHFGDGTRLSIL.

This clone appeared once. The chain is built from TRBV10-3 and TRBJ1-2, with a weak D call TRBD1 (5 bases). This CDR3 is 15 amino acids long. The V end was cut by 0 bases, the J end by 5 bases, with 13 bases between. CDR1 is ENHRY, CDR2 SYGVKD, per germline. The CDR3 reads CAISESAGMGYGYTF. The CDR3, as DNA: TGTGCCATCAGTGAGTCCGCAGGGATGGGGTATGGCTACACCTTC.

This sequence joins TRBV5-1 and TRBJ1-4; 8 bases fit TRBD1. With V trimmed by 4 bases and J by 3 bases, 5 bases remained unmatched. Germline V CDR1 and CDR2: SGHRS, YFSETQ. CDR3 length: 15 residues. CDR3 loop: CASSGQGQANEKLFF. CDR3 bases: TGCGCCAGCAGCGGACAGGGACAGGCTAATGAAAAACTGTTTTTT.